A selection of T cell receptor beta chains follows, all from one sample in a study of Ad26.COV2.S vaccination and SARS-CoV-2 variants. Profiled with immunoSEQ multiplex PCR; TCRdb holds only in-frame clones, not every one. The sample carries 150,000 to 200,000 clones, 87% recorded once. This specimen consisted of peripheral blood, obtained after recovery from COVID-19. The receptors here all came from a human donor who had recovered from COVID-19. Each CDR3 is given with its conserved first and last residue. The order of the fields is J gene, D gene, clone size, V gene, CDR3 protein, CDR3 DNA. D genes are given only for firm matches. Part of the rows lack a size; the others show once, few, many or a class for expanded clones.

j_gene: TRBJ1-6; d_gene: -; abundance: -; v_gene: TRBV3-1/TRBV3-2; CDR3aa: CASSQAPSLGSPLHF; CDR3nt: TGTGCCAGCAGCCAAGCCCCTAGTCTGGGTTCACCCCTCCACTTT
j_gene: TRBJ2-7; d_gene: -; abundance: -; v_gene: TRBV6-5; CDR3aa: CASSRGLIYEQYF; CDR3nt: TGTGCCAGCAGCCGGGGACTGATCTACGAGCAGTACTTC
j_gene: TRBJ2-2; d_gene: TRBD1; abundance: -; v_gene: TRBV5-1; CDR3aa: CASSTTGGATGELFF; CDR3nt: TGCGCCAGCTCTACGACAGGGGGAGCCACCGGGGAGCTGTTTTTT
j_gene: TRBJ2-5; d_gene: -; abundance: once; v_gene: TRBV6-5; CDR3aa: CASRLRGETQYF; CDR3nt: TGTGCCAGCAGGCTGAGGGGGGAGACCCAGTACTTC
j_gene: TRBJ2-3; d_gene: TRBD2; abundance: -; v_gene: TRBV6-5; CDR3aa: CASEKAGGADTQYF; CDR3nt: TGTGCCAGTGAGAAGGCGGGAGGAGCAGATACGCAGTATTTT
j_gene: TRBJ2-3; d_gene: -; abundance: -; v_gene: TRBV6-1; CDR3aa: CASSEGPGRRTDTQYF; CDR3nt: TGTGCCAGCAGTGAAGGGCCAGGGAGGCGCACAGATACGCAGTATTTT
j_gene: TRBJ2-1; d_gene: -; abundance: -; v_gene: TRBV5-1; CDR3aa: CASSLEGGYPLTEQFF; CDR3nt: TGCGCCAGCAGCTTGGAAGGGGGGTATCCCCTTACTGAGCAGTTCTTC
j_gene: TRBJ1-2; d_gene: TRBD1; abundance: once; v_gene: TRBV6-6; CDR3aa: CASSQDRVFVREGGYTF; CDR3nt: TGTGCCAGCAGTCAGGACAGGGTGTTCGTAAGGGAGGGTGGCTACACCTTC
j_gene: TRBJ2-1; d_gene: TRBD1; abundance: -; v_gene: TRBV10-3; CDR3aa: CAIAGTGDNEQFF; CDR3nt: TGTGCCATCGCCGGGACAGGGGACAATGAGCAGTTCTTC
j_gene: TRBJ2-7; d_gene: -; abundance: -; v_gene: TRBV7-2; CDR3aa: CASSLVGLTYEQYF; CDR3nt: TGTGCCAGCAGCTTAGTAGGACTAACCTACGAGCAGTACTTC
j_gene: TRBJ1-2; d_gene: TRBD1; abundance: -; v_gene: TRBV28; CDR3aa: CASYSPRRQGAEGYTF; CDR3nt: TGTGCCAGCTATTCACCGAGGAGGCAGGGGGCGGAAGGCTACACCTTC
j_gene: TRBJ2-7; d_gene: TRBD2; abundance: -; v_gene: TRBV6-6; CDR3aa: CASSTFAGDNEQYF; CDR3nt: TGTGCCAGCAGCACCTTCGCGGGGGATAACGAGCAGTACTTC
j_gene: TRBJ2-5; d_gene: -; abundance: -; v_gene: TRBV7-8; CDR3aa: CASSLSLGTSQETQYF; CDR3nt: TGTGCCAGCAGCCTATCCCTAGGGACCTCCCAAGAGACCCAGTACTTC
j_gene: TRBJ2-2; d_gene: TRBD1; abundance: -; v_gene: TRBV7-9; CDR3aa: CASSSQGAQTGELFF; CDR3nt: TGTGCCAGCAGCTCACAGGGGGCGCAAACCGGGGAGCTGTTTTTT
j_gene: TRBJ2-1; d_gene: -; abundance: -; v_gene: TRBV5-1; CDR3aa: CASSGSYNEQFF; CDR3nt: TGCGCCAGCAGCGGTTCCTACAATGAGCAGTTCTTC
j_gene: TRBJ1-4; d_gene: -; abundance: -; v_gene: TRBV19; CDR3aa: CASSITGGANEKLFF; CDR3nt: TGTGCCAGTAGTATCACCGGGGGAGCTAATGAAAAACTGTTTTTT
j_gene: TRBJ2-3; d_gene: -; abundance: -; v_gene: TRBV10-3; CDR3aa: CAIRRDSSSTDTQYF; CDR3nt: TGTGCCATCAGACGGGACTCCTCTAGCACAGATACGCAGTATTTT
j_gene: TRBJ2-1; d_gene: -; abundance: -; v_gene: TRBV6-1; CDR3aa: CASSEFAGLPAEQFF; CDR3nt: TGTGCCAGCAGTGAATTCGCGGGACTGCCCGCTGAGCAGTTCTTC
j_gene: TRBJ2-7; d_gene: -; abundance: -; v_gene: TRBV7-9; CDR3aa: CASSLYDYEQYF; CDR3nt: TGTGCCAGCAGCTTATACGACTACGAGCAGTACTTC
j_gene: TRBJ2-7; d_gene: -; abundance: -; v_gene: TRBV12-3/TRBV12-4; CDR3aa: CASSLLGAEQYF; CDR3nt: TGTGCCAGCAGTTTATTGGGGGCGGAGCAGTACTTC
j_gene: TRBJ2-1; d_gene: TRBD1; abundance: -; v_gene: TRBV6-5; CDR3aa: CATLRQGRYNEQFF; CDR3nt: TGTGCCACCCTCCGACAGGGAAGGTACAATGAGCAGTTCTTC
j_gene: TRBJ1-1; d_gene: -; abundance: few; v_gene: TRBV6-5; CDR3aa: CASTRNTEAFF; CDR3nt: TGTGCCAGCACCAGGAACACTGAAGCTTTCTTT
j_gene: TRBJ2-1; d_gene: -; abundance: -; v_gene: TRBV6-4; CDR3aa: CASIPRPGGAPNNEQFF; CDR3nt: TGTGCCAGCATTCCCCGACCTGGGGGTGCTCCGAACAATGAGCAGTTCTTC
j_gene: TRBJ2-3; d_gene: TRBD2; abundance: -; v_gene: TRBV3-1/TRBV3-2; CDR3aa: CASSHRGGGTDTQYF; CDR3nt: TGTGCCAGCAGCCATCGTGGGGGGGGCACAGATACGCAGTATTTT
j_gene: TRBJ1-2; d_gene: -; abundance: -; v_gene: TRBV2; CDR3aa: CASSENTGIYYGYTF; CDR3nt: TGTGCCAGCAGTGAAAATACAGGGATCTACTATGGCTACACCTTC
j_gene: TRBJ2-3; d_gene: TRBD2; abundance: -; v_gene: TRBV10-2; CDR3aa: CASSPGLAGTDTQYF; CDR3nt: TGCGCCAGCAGTCCCGGACTAGCGGGCACAGATACGCAGTATTTT
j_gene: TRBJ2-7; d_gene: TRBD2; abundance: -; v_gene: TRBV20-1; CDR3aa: CSAGGGGSYEQYF; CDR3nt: TGCAGTGCTGGTGGGGGGGGATCCTACGAGCAGTACTTC
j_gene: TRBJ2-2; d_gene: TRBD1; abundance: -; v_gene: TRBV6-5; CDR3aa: CASTNRGWTGELFF; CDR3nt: TGTGCCAGCACCAACAGGGGTTGGACCGGGGAGCTGTTTTTT
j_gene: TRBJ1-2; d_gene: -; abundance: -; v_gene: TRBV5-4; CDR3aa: CASTDLVNRGASTF; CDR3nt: TGTGCCAGTACAGACCTGGTGAATCGGGGGGCTTCGACCTTC
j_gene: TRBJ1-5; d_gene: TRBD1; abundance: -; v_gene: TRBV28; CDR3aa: CASRWTGLGQPQHF; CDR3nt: TGTGCCAGCCGGTGGACAGGCTTGGGGCAGCCCCAGCATTTT
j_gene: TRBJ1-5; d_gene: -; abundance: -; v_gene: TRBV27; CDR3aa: CASSLFGGLGQPQHF; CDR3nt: TGTGCCAGCAGTTTATTCGGGGGGTTGGGACAGCCCCAGCATTTT
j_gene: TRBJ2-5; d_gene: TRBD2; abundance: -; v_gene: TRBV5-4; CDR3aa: CASSSPTSGETQYF; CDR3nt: TGTGCCAGCAGCAGCCCGACTAGCGGAGAGACCCAGTACTTC
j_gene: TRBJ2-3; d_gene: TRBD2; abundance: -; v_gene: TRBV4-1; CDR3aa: CASSPTSGSLPDTQYF; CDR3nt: TGCGCCAGCAGCCCCACTAGCGGGAGCCTCCCAGATACGCAGTATTTT
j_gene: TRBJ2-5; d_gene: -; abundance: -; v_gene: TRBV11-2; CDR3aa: CASSPTSGEETQYF; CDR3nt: TGTGCCAGCAGCCCCACCAGCGGTGAAGAGACCCAGTACTTC
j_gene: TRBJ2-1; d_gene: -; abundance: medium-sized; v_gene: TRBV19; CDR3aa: CASSIGWGSSYNEQFF; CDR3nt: TGTGCCAGTAGTATAGGCTGGGGGAGCTCCTACAATGAGCAGTTCTTC
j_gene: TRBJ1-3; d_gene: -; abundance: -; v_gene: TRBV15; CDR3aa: CATSPRGNTIYF; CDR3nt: TGTGCCACCAGCCCCCGGGGAAACACCATATATTTT
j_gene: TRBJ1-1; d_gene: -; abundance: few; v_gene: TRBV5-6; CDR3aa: CASSLNFEAFF; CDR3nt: TGTGCCAGCAGCTTAAATTTTGAAGCTTTCTTT
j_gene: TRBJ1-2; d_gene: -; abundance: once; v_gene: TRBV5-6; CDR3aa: CASSRTAPGYGYTF; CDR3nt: TGTGCCAGCAGTCGTACAGCTCCTGGCTATGGCTACACCTTC
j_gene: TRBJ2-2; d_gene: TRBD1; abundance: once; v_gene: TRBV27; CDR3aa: CASSFRDRITGELFF; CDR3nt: TGTGCCAGCAGTTTCCGGGACAGAATAACCGGGGAGCTGTTTTTT
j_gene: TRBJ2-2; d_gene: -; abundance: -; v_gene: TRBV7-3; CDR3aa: CASSPPGNTGELFF; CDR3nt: TGTGCCAGCAGCCCCCCCGGGAACACCGGGGAGCTGTTTTTT
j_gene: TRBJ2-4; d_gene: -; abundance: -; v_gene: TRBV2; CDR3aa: CASRVGGVGNIQYF; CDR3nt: TGTGCCAGCAGGGTGGGAGGAGTTGGCAACATTCAGTACTTC
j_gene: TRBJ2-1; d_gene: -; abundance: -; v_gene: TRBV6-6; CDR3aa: CASRHNEQFF; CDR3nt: TGTGCCAGCAGGCACAATGAGCAGTTCTTC
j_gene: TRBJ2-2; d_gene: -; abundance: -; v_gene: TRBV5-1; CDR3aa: CASSFGGTGELFF; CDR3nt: TGCGCCAGCAGCTTTGGGGGAACCGGGGAGCTGTTTTTT
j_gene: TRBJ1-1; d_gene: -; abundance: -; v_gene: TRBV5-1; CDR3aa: CASSFSGVGTEAFF; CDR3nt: TGCGCCAGCAGCTTTTCGGGGGTAGGAACTGAAGCTTTCTTT
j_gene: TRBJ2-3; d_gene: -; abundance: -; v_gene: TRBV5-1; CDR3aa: CASSFVGEGTDTQYF; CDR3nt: TGCGCCAGCAGCTTCGTAGGGGAAGGCACAGATACGCAGTATTTT
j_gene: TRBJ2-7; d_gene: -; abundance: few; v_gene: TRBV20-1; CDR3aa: CSASSPLRWGEVNGAYEQYF; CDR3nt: TGCAGTGCCAGTTCCCCCCTTAGGTGGGGGGAGGTCAACGGAGCCTACGAGCAGTACTTC
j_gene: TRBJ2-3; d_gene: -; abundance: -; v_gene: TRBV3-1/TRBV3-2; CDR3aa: CASSQDNNVGTQYF; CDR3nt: TGTGCCAGCAGCCAAGACAATAATGTTGGAACGCAGTATTTT
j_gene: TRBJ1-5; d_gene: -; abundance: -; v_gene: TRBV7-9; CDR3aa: CASSLGQDSGQPQHF; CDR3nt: TGTGCCAGCAGCTTAGGGCAGGACTCTGGGCAGCCCCAGCATTTT
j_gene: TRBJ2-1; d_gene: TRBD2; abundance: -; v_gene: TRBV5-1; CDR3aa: CASSLQTSGTFYNEQFF; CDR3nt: TGCGCCAGCAGCCTCCAGACTAGCGGGACCTTCTACAATGAGCAGTTCTTC
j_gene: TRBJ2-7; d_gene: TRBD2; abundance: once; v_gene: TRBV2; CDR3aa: CASSPSGESSYEQYF; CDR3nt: TGTGCCAGCAGTCCAAGCGGGGAGAGCTCCTACGAGCAGTACTTC
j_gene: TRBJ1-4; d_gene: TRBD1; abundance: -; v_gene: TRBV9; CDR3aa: CASSVAGTGSEKLFF; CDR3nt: TGTGCCAGCAGCGTAGCCGGGACAGGGAGCGAAAAACTGTTTTTT
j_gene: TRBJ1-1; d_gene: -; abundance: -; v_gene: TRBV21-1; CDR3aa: CASSKRKLRRFMNTEAFF; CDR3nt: TGTGCCAGCAGCAAAAGGAAGCTGCGGAGGTTCATGAACACTGAAGCTTTCTTT
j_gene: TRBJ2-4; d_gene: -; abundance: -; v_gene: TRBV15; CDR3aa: CATSGSHPPPKNIQYF; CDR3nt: TGTGCCACCAGCGGAAGTCACCCGCCTCCCAAAAACATTCAGTACTTC
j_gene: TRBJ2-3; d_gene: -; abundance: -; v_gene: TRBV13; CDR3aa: CASSSLLRTDTQYF; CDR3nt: TGTGCCAGCAGCTCCCTTCTTCGGACAGATACGCAGTATTTT
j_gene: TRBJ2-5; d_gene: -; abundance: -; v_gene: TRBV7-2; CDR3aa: CASSLGGGQLETQYF; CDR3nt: TGTGCCAGCAGCTTAGGGGGGGGGCAGCTAGAGACCCAGTACTTC
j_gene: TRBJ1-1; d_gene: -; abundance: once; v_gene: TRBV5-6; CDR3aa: CASSFKAGIEAFF; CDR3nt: TGTGCCAGCAGCTTCAAGGCAGGGATTGAAGCTTTCTTT
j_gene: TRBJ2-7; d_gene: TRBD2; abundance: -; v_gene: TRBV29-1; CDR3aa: CSAGRGTTYEQYF; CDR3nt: TGCAGCGCCGGGAGGGGAACCACCTACGAGCAGTACTTC
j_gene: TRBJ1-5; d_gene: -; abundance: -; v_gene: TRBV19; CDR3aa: CASSMSRTHSNQPQHF; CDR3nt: TGTGCCAGTAGTATGTCTCGGACACATAGCAATCAGCCCCAGCATTTT
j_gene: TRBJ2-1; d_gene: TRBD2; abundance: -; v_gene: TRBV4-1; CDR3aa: CASSQDGGGLSYNEQFF; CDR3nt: TGCGCCAGCAGCCAAGACGGGGGGGGACTCTCCTACAATGAGCAGTTCTTC
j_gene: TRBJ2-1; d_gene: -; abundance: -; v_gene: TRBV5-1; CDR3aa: CASSLANEQFF; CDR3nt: TGCGCCAGCAGCTTGGCCAATGAGCAGTTCTTC